This T cell receptor (beta chain) comes out of a study of CD8+ T cells in alopecia areata. Study-level results: With patients, TCR sharing proved less clear than in mice, a difference possibly related to HLA. Alphabeta T cells residing in normal skin are also sequenced in scalp samples.

It was cDNA, reverse transcribed from extracted RNA, that served as the sequencing template. The table came from immunoSEQ multiplex PCR; TCRdb's copy has only in-frame clones and leaves some out. Of some 100,000 clones in the sample, around 61% are singletons; the top ten hold around 2.8%. Sorting separated CD4+ and CD8+ T cells out of PBMCs. Note on this clone: Its specificity is not known.

The CDR3 runs 14 residues. V was clipped by 0 bases and J by 7 bases, with 8 bases between them. Germline V gene data show CDR1 as SGHDT and CDR2 as YYEEEE. The chain couples TRBV5-6 to TRBJ1-6, with no clear D. Sequencing used CD4+ T cells sorted from blood. The sequence was collected from a human donor in good health. CDR3 sequence reads: CASSLDRKNSPLHF. CDR3 DNA: TGTGCCAGCAGCTTGGACAGAAAGAATTCACCCCTCCACTTT.